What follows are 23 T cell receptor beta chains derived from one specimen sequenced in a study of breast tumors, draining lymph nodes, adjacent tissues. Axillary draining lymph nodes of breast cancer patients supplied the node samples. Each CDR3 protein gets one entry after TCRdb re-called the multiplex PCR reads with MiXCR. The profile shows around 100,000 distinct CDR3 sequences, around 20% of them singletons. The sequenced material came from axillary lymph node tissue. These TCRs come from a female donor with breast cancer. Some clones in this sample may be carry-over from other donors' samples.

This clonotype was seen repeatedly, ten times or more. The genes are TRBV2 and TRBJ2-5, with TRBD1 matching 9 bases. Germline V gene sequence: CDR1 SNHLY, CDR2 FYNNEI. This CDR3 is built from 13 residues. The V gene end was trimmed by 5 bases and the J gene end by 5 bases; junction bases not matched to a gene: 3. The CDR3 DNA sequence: TGTGCCAGCAGTACAGGGGGCTGGGAGACCCAGTACTTC. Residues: CASSTGGWETQYF.

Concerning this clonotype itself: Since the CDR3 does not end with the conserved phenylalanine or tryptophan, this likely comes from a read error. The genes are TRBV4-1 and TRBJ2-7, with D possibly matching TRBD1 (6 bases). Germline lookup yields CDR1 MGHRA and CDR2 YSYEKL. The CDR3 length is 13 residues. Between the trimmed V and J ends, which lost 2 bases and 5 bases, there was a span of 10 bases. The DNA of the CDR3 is TGCGCCAGCAGCCAACACAGGGACCACGAGCAGTACCTC. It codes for CASSQHRDHEQYL.

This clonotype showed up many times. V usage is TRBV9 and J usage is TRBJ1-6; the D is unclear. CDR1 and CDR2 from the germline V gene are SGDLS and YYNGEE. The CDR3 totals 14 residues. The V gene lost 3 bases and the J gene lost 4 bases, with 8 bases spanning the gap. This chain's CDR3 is CASSATQYNSPLHF. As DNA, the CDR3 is TGTGCCAGCAGCGCAACACAGTATAATTCACCCCTCCACTTT.

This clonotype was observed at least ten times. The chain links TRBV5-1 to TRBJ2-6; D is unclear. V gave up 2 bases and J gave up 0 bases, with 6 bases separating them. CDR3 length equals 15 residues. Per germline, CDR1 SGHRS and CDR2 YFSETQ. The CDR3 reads CASSLSLSGANVLTF. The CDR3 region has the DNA TGCGCCAGCAGCTTAAGTCTCTCTGGGGCCAACGTCCTGACTTTC.

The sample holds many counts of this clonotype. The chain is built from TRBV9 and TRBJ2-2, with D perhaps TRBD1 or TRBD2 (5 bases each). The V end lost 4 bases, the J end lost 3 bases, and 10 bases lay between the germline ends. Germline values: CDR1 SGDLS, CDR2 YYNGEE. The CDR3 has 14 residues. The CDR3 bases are TGTGCCAGCAGCCAAAGGGGAGACACCGGGGAGCTGTTTTTT. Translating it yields CASSQRGDTGELFF.

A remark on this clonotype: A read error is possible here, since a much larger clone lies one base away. The chain's CDR3 is CASSRDGCGYTF. CDR3 DNA sequence: TGTGCCAGCTCACGGGACGGTTGTGGCTACACCTTC. The chain uses TRBV18 and TRBJ1-2; D is perhaps TRBD1 (5 bases). The ends were cut back, 4 bases at V and 7 bases at J, with 10 bases in the middle. CDR1 is KGHSH, CDR2 LQKENI, per germline. This CDR3 contains 12 residues.

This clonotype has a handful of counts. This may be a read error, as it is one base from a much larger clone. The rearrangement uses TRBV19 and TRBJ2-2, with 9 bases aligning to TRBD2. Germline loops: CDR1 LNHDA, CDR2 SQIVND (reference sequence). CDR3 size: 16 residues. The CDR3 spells CAGSVRLAANTGELFF. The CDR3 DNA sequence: TGTGCCGGTAGTGTTAGACTAGCGGCGAACACCGGGGAGCTGTTTTTT.

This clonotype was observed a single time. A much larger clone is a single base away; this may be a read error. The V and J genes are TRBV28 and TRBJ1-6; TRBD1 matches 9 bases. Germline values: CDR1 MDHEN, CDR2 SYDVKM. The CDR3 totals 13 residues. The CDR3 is CASLDRGNSPPHF. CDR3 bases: TGTGCCAGCTTGGACAGGGGTAATTCACCCCCCCACTTT.

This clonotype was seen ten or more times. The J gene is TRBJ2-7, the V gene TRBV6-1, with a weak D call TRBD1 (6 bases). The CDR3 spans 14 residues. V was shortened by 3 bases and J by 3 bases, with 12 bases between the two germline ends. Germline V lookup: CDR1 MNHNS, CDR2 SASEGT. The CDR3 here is CASSEWTDNYEQYF. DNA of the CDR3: TGTGCCAGCAGTGAGTGGACAGATAACTACGAGCAGTACTTC.

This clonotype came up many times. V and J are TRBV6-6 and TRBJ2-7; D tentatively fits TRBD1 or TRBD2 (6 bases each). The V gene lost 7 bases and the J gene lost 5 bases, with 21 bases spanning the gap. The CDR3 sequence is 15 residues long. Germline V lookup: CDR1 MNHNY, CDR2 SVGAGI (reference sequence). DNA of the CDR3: TGTGCCAGCATAGGGCAGTCCCGGGGGCCCGACGAGCAGTACTTC. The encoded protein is CASIGQSRGPDEQYF.

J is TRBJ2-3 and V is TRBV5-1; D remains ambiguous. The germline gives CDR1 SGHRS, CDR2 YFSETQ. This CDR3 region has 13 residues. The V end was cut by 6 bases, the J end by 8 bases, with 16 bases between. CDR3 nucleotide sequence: TGCGCCAGCAAAATATCTTTATGGGGTACGCAGTATTTT. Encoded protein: CASKISLWGTQYF.

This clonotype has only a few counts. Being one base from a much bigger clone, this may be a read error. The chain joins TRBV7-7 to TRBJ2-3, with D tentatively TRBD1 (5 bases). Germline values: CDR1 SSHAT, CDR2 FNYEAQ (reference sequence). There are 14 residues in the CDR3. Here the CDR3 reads CASRVQESTDTRYF. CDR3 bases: TGTGCCAGCAGAGTACAGGAAAGCACAGATACGCGGTATTTT. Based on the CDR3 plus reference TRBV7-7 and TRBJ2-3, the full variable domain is GAGVSQSPRYKVTKRGQDVTLRCDPISSHATLYWYQQALGQGPEFLTYFNYEAQPDKSGLPSDRFSAERPEGSISTLTIQRTEQRDSAMYRCASRVQESTDTRYFGPGTRLTVL.

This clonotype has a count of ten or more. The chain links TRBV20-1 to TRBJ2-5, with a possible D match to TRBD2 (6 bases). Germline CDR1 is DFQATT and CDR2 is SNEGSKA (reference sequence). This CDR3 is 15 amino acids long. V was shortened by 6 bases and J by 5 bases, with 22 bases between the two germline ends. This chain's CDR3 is CSALSPGRLLETQYF. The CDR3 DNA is TGCAGTGCCCTTTCGCCGGGGAGGTTGCTTGAGACCCAGTACTTC.

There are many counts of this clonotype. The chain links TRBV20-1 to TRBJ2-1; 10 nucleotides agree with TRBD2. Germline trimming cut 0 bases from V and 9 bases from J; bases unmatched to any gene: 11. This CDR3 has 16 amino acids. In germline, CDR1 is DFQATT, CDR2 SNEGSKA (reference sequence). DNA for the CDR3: TGCAGTGCTAGAGATGCGTTCGGACTAGCGGTTCGTGAGCAGTTCTTC. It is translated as CSARDAFGLAVREQFF.

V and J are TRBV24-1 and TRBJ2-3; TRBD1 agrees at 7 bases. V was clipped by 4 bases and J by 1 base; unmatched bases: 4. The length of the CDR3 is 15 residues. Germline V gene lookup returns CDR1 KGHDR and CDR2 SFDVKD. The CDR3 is CATSEGGQRTDTQYF. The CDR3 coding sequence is TGTGCCACCAGTGAAGGGGGACAGCGCACAGATACGCAGTATTTT.

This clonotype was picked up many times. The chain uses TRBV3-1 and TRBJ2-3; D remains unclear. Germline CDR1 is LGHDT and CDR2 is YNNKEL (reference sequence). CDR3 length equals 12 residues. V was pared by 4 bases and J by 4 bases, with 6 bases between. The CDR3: CASSRAPDTQYF. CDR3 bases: TGTGCCAGCAGCCGGGCCCCAGATACGCAGTATTTT.

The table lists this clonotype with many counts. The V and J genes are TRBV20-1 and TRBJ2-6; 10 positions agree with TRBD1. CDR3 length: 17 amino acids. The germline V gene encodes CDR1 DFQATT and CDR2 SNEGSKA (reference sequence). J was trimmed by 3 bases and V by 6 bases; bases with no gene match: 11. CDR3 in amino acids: CSAARTGGGGGANVLTF. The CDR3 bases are TGCAGTGCGGCCCGGACAGGGGGGGGAGGTGGGGCCAACGTCCTGACTTTC.

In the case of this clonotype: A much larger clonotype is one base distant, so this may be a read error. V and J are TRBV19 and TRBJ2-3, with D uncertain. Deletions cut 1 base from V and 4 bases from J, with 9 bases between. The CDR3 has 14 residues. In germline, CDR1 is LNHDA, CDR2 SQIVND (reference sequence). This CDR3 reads CASSIAGRADTQYF. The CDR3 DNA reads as TGTGCCAGTAGTATAGCGGGTCGCGCAGATACGCAGTATTTT.

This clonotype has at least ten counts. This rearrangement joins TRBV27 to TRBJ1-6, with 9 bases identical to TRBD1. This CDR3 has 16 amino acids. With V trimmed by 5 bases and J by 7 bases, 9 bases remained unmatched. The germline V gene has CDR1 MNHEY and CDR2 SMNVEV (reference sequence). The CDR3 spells CASSPRRTGANSPLHF. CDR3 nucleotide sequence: TGTGCCAGCAGTCCAAGAAGGACAGGGGCCAATTCACCCCTCCACTTT.

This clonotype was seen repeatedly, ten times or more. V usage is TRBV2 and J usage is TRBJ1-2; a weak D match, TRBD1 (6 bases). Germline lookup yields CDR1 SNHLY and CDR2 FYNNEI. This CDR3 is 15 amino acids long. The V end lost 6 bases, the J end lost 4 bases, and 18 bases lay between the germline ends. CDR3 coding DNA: TGTGCCAGCAGACGTAGACTACAGGGTGCCTATGGCTACACCTTC. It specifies CASRRRLQGAYGYTF.

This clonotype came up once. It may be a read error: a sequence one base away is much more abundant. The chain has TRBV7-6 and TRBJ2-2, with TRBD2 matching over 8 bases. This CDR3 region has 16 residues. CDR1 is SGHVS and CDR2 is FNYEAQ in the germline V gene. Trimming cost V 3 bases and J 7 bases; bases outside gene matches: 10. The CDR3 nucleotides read TGTGCCAGCAGCTTCCGCGCGGGAGGAAGAGGCGGGGAGCTGTTTTTT. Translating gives CASSFRAGGRGGELFF.

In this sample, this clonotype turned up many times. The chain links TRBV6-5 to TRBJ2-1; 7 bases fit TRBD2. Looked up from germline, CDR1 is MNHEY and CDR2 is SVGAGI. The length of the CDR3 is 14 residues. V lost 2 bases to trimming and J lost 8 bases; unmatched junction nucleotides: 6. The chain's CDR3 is CASSYQGGPHEQFF. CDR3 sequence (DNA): TGTGCCAGCAGTTACCAGGGAGGGCCCCATGAGCAGTTCTTC.

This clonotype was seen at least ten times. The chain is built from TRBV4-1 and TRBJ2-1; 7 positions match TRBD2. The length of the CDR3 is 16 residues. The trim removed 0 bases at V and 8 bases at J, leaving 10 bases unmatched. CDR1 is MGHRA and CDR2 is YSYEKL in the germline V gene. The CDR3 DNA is TGCGCCAGCAGCCAAGATCGCGTGTGGGGGGGGGATGAGCAGTTCTTC. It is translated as CASSQDRVWGGDEQFF.